This TCR beta chain was recorded in a study of PD-1 blockade in mismatch repair-deficient tumors. Sequenced by immunoSEQ multiplex PCR; TCRdb stores in-frame clones only, minus some. The sample contains more than 50,000 clones, approximately 88% of which appear only once. PCR or immunohistochemistry showed mismatch repair deficiency in every enrolled patient. The source of this sequence is an adult with mismatch repair-deficient cancer. The sample consisted of peripheral blood, taken 52 weeks after starting pembrolizumab.

The CDR3 nucleotides read TGTGCCAGCAGCTCCGACAGGGGGTACGAGCAGTACTTC. Its protein product is CASSSDRGYEQYF. V gene TRBV7-8 combines with J gene TRBJ2-7; 9 nucleotides agree with TRBD1. After removal of 4 bases from V and 4 bases from J, the junction contained 2 bases not matched to a gene. Germline V gene lookup returns CDR1 SGHVS and CDR2 FQNEAQ. This CDR3 region has 13 residues.